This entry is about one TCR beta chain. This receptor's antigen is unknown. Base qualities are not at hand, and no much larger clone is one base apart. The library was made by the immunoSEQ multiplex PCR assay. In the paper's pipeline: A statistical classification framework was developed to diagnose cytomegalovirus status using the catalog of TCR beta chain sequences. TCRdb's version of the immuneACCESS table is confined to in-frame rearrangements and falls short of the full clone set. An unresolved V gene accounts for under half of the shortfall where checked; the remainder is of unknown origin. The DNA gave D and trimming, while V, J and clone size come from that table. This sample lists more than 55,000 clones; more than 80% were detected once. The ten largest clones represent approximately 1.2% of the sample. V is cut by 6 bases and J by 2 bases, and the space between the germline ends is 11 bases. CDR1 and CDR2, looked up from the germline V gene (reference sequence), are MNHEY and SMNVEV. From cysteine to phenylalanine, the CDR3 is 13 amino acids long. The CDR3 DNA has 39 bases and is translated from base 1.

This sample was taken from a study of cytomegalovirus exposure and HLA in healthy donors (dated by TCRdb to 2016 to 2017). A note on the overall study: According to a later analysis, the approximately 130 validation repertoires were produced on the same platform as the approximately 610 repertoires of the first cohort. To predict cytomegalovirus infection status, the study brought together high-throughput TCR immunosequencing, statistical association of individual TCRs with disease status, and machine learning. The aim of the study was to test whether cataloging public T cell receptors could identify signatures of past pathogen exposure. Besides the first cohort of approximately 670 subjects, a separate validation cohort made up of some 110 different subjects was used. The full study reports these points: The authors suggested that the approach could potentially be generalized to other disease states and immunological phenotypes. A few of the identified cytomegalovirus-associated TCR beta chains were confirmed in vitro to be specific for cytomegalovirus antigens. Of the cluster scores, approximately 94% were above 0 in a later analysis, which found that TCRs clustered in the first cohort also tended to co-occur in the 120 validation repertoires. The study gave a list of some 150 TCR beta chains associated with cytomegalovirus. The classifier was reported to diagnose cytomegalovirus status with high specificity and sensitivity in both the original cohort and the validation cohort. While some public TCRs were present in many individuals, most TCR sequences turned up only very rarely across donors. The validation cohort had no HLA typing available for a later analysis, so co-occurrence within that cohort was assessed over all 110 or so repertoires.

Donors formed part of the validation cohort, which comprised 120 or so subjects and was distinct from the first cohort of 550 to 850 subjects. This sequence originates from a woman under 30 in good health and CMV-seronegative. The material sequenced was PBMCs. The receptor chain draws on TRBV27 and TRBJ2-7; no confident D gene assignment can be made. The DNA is TGTGCCAGCAGGACACACCTTACCTACGAGCAGTACTTC. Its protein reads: CASRTHLTYEQYF.